Sequencing of this T cell receptor beta chain was carried out in a study of CD8 T cells in Susac syndrome. This CDR3 contains 16 residues. The V segment lost 1 base and the J segment 4 bases; nucleotides outside the gene matches: 4. Germline V CDR1 and CDR2: KGHSH, LQKENI. It was with random hexamers that about 0.45 to 1 ug RNA was reverse transcribed. MiXCR was run by TCRdb on the immunoSEQ multiplex PCR reads, yielding one entry per CDR3 protein. The sample holds 150,000 to 200,000 distinct CDR3 sequences, about 91% seen once. The sequencing sample was made of CD4+ T cells from PBMCs. The gene calls are TRBV18 and TRBJ2-3; 11 bases line up with TRBD1. This receptor was taken from a human donor with Susac syndrome. Written as DNA, the CDR3 is TGTGCCAGCTCACCACGGGGACAGGGGGGAGCAGATACGCAGTATTTT. As protein: CASSPRGQGGADTQYF. The full variable domain, with the rest looked up from reference TRBV18 and TRBJ2-3, is NAGVMQNPRHLVRRRGQEARLRCSPMKGHSHVYWYRQLPEEGLKFMVYLQKENIIDESGMPKERFSAEFPKEGPSILRIQQVVRGDSAAYFCASSPRGQGGADTQYFGPGTRLTVL.